Here is one T cell receptor (beta chain) with its context. The assay was immunoSEQ multiplex PCR, and TCRdb's table has in-frame clones only and misses some. The top ten hold 0.83% of the sample, which has hundreds of thousands of clones, 75% to 90% seen once. The sample belongs to a study of cytomegalovirus exposure and HLA in healthy donors. This CDR3 spans 13 amino acids. CDR1 and CDR2 (germline): LNHDA, SQIVND (reference sequence). The trim removed 6 bases at V and 4 bases at J, leaving 3 bases unmatched. This sequence was found in a woman aged 18 to 35 in good health and CMV-seronegative. The sequenced sample was PBMCs. This sequence joins TRBV19 and TRBJ1-5, with 7 bases lining up with TRBD1. Here the CDR3 reads CASRRDSNQPQHF. The CDR3 DNA sequence: TGTGCCAGTAGGAGGGACAGTAATCAGCCCCAGCATTTT.